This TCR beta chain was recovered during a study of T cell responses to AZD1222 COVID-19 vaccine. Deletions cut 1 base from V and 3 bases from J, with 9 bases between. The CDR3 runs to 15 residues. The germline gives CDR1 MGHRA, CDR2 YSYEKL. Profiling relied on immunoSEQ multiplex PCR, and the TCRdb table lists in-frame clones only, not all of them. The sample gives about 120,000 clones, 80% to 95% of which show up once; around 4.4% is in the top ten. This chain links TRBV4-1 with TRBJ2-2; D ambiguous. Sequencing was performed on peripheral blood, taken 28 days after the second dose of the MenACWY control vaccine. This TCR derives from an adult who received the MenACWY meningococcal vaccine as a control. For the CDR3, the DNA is TGCGCCAGCAGCCAAGGAAGCAGATACACCGGGGAGCTGTTTTTT. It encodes CASSQGSRYTGELFF.